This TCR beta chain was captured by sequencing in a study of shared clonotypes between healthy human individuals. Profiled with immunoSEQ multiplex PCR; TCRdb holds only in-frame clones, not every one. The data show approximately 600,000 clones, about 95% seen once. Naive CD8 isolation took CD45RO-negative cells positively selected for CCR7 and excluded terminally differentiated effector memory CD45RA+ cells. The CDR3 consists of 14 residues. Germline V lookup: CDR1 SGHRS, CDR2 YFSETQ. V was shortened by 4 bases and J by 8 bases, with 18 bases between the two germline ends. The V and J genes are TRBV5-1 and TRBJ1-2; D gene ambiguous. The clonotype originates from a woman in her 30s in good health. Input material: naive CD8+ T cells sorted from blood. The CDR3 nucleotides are TGCGCCAGCAGCCTGGATGATTCACTGGGAGGCTACACCTTC. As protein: CASSLDDSLGGYTF.